Listed here is a single TCR beta chain. This entry belongs to a study of identifying expanded T cells in peripheral blood. Germline loops: CDR1 MNHEY, CDR2 SVGAGI. V shed 6 bases and J shed 1 base, with 9 bases lying between them. This CDR3 is 13 amino acids long. Assay: immunoSEQ multiplex PCR; the TCRdb copy retains only in-frame clones and omits some. The sample lists about 130,000 clones, around 88% occurring once. V and J are TRBV6-5 and TRBJ1-2; unclear D gene. The sequence was obtained from a person aged 18 to 75 in good health. The sequenced sample was blood. Here the CDR3 DNA reads TGTGCCAGCAGCCGGAACAGTAACTATGGCTACACCTTC. Translating gives CASSRNSNYGYTF.